This passage covers 30 T cell receptor beta chains from one sample sequenced in a study of regulatory T cells in long-lasting Graves disease. Arm-PCR of CDR3 regions and iRepertoire HTBI primers were used to build TCR beta libraries. TCRdb independently ran MiXCR on the multiplex PCR reads; one entry per CDR3 protein. The repertoire holds some 460,000 distinct CDR3 sequences, roughly 15% seen once, with approximately 12% in the top ten. This sample's time point: newly diagnosed GD, antithyroid drugs for less than 3 months. Preparation of the TCR library used RNA extracted from PBMCs. The same data also contributed to another study, on T cells in Graves' hyperthyroidism and ophthalmopathy.

The specimen was peripheral blood mononuclear cells (PBMCs), collected at new diagnosis, from a patient treated with antithyroid drugs. The origin of the receptors is a man aged 40-55 years with Graves disease.

This clonotype was seen more than once but under ten times. Germline and junction disagree at one end, which may indicate a read error. V gene TRBV28 combines with J gene TRBJ2-2, with a weak D call TRBD2 (6 bases). CDR1 is MDHEN and CDR2 is SYDVKM in the germline V gene. This CDR3 contains 13 residues. CDR3: CARSISGGGELFF. In DNA, the CDR3 is TGTGCCCGCTCTATCTCTGGCGGCGGGGAGCTATTTTTT.

This clonotype was counted between two and nine times. The rearrangement uses TRBV5-1 and TRBJ2-2; D unclear. Deletions cut 5 bases from V and 0 bases from J, with 11 bases between. The CDR3 is 15 residues long. The V gene's germline CDR1 is SGHRS and CDR2 YFSETQ. CDR3 protein: CASRSDTANTGELFF. CDR3 in DNA: TGCGCCAGCAGATCCGACACCGCGAACACCGGGGAGCTGTTTTTT.

This clonotype was counted ten times or more. The genes are TRBV3-1 and TRBJ2-5, with D hard to call. V lost 5 bases and J lost 6, with 7 bases in between. The CDR3 consists of 11 residues. The germline gives CDR1 LGHDT, CDR2 YNNKEL (reference sequence). In nucleotides, the CDR3 is TGTGCCAGCAGCTTACTGCAGACCCAGTACTTC. Its translation: CASSLLQTQYF.

This clonotype came up a few times. The chain couples TRBV4-2 to TRBJ1-1, with a weak D call TRBD1 (6 bases). From germline, CDR1 is LGHNA and CDR2 YNFKEQ. V lost 1 base and J lost 1, with 10 bases in between. The CDR3 runs 15 residues. Written as DNA, the CDR3 is TGTGCCAGCAGCCAAGCGACAGGTCAGAACACTGAAGCTTTCTTT. Translated, it gives CASSQATGQNTEAFF.

This clonotype has at least ten counts. V and J are TRBV11-2 and TRBJ2-7; no definite D call. This CDR3 contains 13 residues. Looked up from germline, CDR1 is SGHAT and CDR2 is FQNNGV. Trimming stripped 1 base from V and 4 bases from J, with 8 bases between. In DNA, the CDR3 is TGTGCCAGCAGCTTAGGGGTATGGTACGAGCAGTACTTC. This sequence encodes CASSLGVWYEQYF.

The chain links TRBV20-1 to TRBJ1-1, with D possibly TRBD1 on 6 matching bases. The CDR3 is 13 amino acids. V dropped 4 bases and J dropped 2 bases, with 11 bases sitting between them. In germline, CDR1 is DFQATT, CDR2 SNEGSKA (reference sequence). Written as DNA, the CDR3 is TGCAGTGCTACAGGACAGTTCAACACTGAAGCTTTCTTT. It codes for CSATGQFNTEAFF.

The V call is TRBV11-2, the J call TRBJ2-1; 13 positions agree with TRBD2. J gave up 8 bases and V 3 bases, and 7 bases lay outside the gene matches. Germline CDR1 is SGHAT and CDR2 is FQNNGV. The CDR3 sequence is 16 residues long. The CDR3 here is CASSLELAGGGDEQFF. The CDR3 nucleotides read TGTGCCAGCAGCTTGGAACTAGCGGGAGGGGGCGATGAGCAGTTCTTC.

The J gene is TRBJ1-2, the V gene TRBV27, with a weak D call TRBD1 (5 bases). This CDR3 comprises 13 residues. With 5 bases removed from V and 8 bases from J, the gap between germline ends came to 15 bases. Germline CDR1 MNHEY, CDR2 SMNVEV (reference sequence). CDR3 DNA: TGTGCCAGCAGTGCCGGGGCAGCGTTCGGCTACACCTTC. This translates into CASSAGAAFGYTF.

The table lists this clonotype with many counts. V is TRBV5-1 and J is TRBJ2-7; 8 positions match TRBD2. CDR3 length: 18 amino acids. The germline V gene has CDR1 SGHRS and CDR2 YFSETQ. V lost 5 bases and J lost 1; bases outside the gene matches: 17. CDR3 region: CASRKAPAGVSGSYEQYF. Written as DNA, the CDR3 is TGCGCCAGCAGGAAAGCACCAGCGGGAGTGTCTGGGTCCTACGAGCAGTACTTC.

About this clonotype: With a much larger clone just one base away, this may be a read error. This chain uses TRBV5-1 with TRBJ2-7; 12 bases align to TRBD2. This CDR3 has 17 amino acids. Germline assignment: CDR1 SGHRS and CDR2 YFSETQ. CDR3 DNA sequence: TGCGCCACCAGCCCAGGACTAGCGGGGATCACCACCTACGAGCAGTACTTC. As protein: CATSPGLAGITTYEQYF. Filled out from reference TRBV5-1 and TRBJ2-7, the complete variable domain reads KAGVTQTPRYLIKTRGQQVTLSCSPISGHRSVSWYQQTPGQGLQFLFEYFSETQRNKGNFPGRFSGRQFSNSRSEMNVSTLELGDSALYLCATSPGLAGITTYEQYFGPGTRLTVT.

This clonotype was recorded many times. V gene TRBV10-2 combines with J gene TRBJ2-5, with D uncertain. The CDR3 spans 13 residues. Trimming pared 2 bases from V and 5 bases from J, leaving 9 bases between. Germline lookup yields CDR1 WSHSY and CDR2 SAAADI. CDR3 DNA sequence: TGCGCCAGCAGTGAGGGCCCAACTGAGACCCAGTACTTC. Protein: CASSEGPTETQYF.

This clonotype was counted ten times or more. This chain links TRBV20-1 with TRBJ2-1, with 11 bases lining up with TRBD2. CDR3 size: 16 residues. Germline V gene data show CDR1 as DFQATT and CDR2 as SNEGSKA (reference sequence). V was clipped by 6 bases and J by 0 bases; unmatched bases: 7. The CDR3 region has the DNA TGCAGTGCCCTATCTGGGACTAGCGGCTCCTACAATGAGCAGTTCTTC. This encodes CSALSGTSGSYNEQFF.

As regards this clonotype: One junction end does not reproduce the germline sequence, and a read error may be involved. The rearrangement links TRBV12-3 or TRBV12-4 to TRBJ2-2; 9 bases map to TRBD2. The CDR3 has 15 residues. CDR3 residues: CASRVAGANTGALFF. CDR3 in DNA: TGTGCCAGCAGAGTAGCGGGAGCTAACACTGGGGCGCTGTTTTTT.

This clonotype was seen a handful of times. The chain employs TRBV15 and TRBJ2-5; D gene ambiguous. V was trimmed by 3 bases and J by 4 bases, leaving 9 bases between them. The CDR3 is made up of 13 amino acids. Looked up from germline, CDR1 is LNHNV and CDR2 is YYDKDF (reference sequence). CDR3 coding DNA: TGTGCCACCAGCAGCGTAGCCGGAGAGACCCAGTACTTC. It codes for CATSSVAGETQYF. Using reference TRBV15 and TRBJ2-5 for the parts outside the CDR3, the full variable domain is DAMVIQNPRYQVTQFGKPVTLSCSQTLNHNVMYWYQQKSSQAPKLLFHYYDKDFNNEADTPDNFQSRRPNTSFCFLDIRSPGLGDTAMYLCATSSVAGETQYFGPGTRLLVL.

This clonotype has ten or more counts. J is TRBJ1-1 and V is TRBV28; no definite D call. Germline V gene lookup returns CDR1 MDHEN and CDR2 SYDVKM. CDR3 length equals 14 residues. Trimming took 8 bases from V and 3 from J, leaving 16 bases between them. The CDR3 bases are TGTGCCAGCGGCCCAGGTCATCAGTACACTGAAGCTTTCTTT. Residues: CASGPGHQYTEAFF.

This clonotype was counted many times. The rearrangement links TRBV30 to TRBJ2-1; D uncertain. This CDR3 spans 15 amino acids. The germline gives CDR1 GTSNPN, CDR2 SVGIG (reference sequence). The germline V and J ends were trimmed by 0 bases and 9 bases, with 18 bases remaining between them. The CDR3 nucleotides read TGTGCCTGGAGTGTAAATTATGGAAGTAACACTGAGCAGTTCTTC. Translating gives CAWSVNYGSNTEQFF.

CDR3 coding DNA: TGTGCCAGCAGTGGATCACTAGGCTCCAATGAGCAGTTCTTC. Its protein is CASSGSLGSNEQFF. This sequence joins TRBV6-2 or TRBV6-3 and TRBJ2-5; perhaps TRBD2 as D (5 bases). Near its end, the DNA agrees better with TRBJ2-1, so the J call may be wrong. This CDR3 is 14 amino acids long. Germline V lookup: CDR1 MNHEY, CDR2 SVGEGT.

In its sample, this clonotype was seen many times. For the CDR3, the DNA is TGCAGTGCTAGAAAAAGGGGGACAGGTGAAAAACTGTTTTTT. It specifies CSARKRGTGEKLFF. J is TRBJ1-4 and V is TRBV20-1; 8 bases match TRBD1. Germline lookup yields CDR1 DFQATT and CDR2 SNEGSKA (reference sequence). The V segment lost 2 bases and the J segment 7 bases; nucleotides outside the gene matches: 6. This CDR3 is 14 amino acids long.

This clonotype was observed many times. The CDR3 region has the DNA TGTGCCAGCAGCTTATCCAGGGGTAGGTATGAGCAGTTCTTC. It encodes CASSLSRGRYEQFF. This chain links TRBV7-2 with TRBJ2-1; the D gene is possibly TRBD1 (6 bases). The CDR3 is made up of 14 amino acids. The V end was cut by 2 bases, the J end by 8 bases, with 13 bases between. Germline-derived CDR1 and CDR2 are SGHTA and FQGNSA.

Only a few counts were recorded for this clonotype. CDR3 DNA sequence: TGTGCCAGCAGCTGGGGACTAGCGGGGGTGAGCTCCTACAATGAGCAGTTCTTC. As protein: CASSWGLAGVSSYNEQFF. This chain joins TRBV6-2 or TRBV6-3 and TRBJ2-1, with TRBD2 identical over 14 bases. Germline assignment: CDR1 MNHEY and CDR2 SVGEGT. The CDR3 is 18 amino acids. After removal of 6 bases from V and 0 bases from J, the junction contained 7 bases not matched to a gene.

This clonotype showed up just a few times. This chain connects TRBV29-1 to TRBJ2-1, with D uncertain. The germline V gene has CDR1 SQVTM and CDR2 ANQGSEA. V was trimmed by 3 bases and J by 7 bases, leaving 13 bases between them. The CDR3 is 13 residues long. The chain's CDR3 is CSVDTRKVNEQFF. In DNA form, the CDR3 reads TGCAGCGTTGATACCAGGAAGGTGAATGAGCAGTTCTTC.

The chain couples TRBV18 to TRBJ2-3; D ambiguous. The J call may be wrong; the DNA end is better matched by TRBJ1-5. This CDR3 has 11 amino acids. Germline CDR1 reads KGHSH; CDR2 reads LQKENI. CDR3 nucleotide sequence: TGTGCCAGCTCGGGTACAGATACGCAGCATTTT. Protein: CASSGTDTQHF.

This clonotype came up a few times. The chain joins TRBV20-1 to TRBJ2-7; D uncertain. There are 13 residues in the CDR3. Trimming left V 5 bases short and J 0 bases short, with 11 bases between. CDR1 is DFQATT and CDR2 is SNEGSKA in the germline V gene (reference sequence). The CDR3, as DNA: TGCAGTGCTCTCGCCTATGCCTCCTACGAGCAGTACTTC. The encoded protein is CSALAYASYEQYF.

This clonotype was recorded a few times. V is TRBV11-2 and J is TRBJ2-3; TRBD1 might be the D (7 bases). CDR3 length: 14 amino acids. CDR1 is SGHAT, CDR2 FQNNGV, per germline. V gave up 5 bases and J gave up 5 bases, with 14 bases separating them. CDR3 DNA: TGTGCCAGCAGCCGGACCAGGGGGGTAGATACGCAGTATTTT. It codes for CASSRTRGVDTQYF.

Ten or more counts support this clonotype. The chain links TRBV6-2 or TRBV6-3 to TRBJ2-1, with 8 bases fitting TRBD2. CDR1 MNHEY and CDR2 SVGEGT come from the germline V gene. This CDR3 is built from 20 residues. The V gene end was trimmed by 4 bases and the J gene end by 0 bases; junction bases not matched to a gene: 17. CDR3 coding DNA: TGTGCCAGCAGTTTAAGCCCCGGGGCTAGCGGGCCGAGCTCCTACAATGAGCAGTTCTTC. Its protein is CASSLSPGASGPSSYNEQFF.

This clonotype was observed many times. The chain joins TRBV28 to TRBJ2-3; D assignment may be TRBD1 or TRBD2 (5 bases each). The CDR3 loop spans 16 amino acids. Looked up from germline, CDR1 is MDHEN and CDR2 is SYDVKM. V lost 6 bases to trimming and J lost 3 bases, with 19 bases between them. CDR3 in amino acids: CASRRPTGPSTDTQYF. The CDR3 DNA reads as TGTGCCAGCAGACGTCCAACGGGGCCTTCAACAGATACGCAGTATTTT.

This clonotype was seen at least ten times. This chain connects TRBV5-6 to TRBJ2-1; unclear D gene. Germline loops: CDR1 SGHDT, CDR2 YYEEEE. The CDR3 extends over 13 amino acids. V was cut by 1 base and J by 7 bases, with 9 bases left in between. The CDR3 spells CASSLLLENEQFF. CDR3 coding DNA: TGTGCCAGCAGCTTGCTTCTTGAGAATGAGCAGTTCTTC.

This clonotype was found many times. This chain connects TRBV7-9 to TRBJ2-5, with D tentatively TRBD1 (6 bases). CDR1 and CDR2 (germline): SEHNR, FQNEAQ (reference sequence). The length of the CDR3 is 13 residues. Trimming left V 5 bases short and J 5 bases short, with 12 bases between. The CDR3 bases are TGTGCCAGCAGCCGCGGACAGCTCGAGACCCAGTACTTC. Protein: CASSRGQLETQYF.

At least ten counts were recorded for this clonotype. The chain uses TRBV6-2 or TRBV6-3 and TRBJ2-7; no reliable D call. The germline V gene has CDR1 MNHEY and CDR2 SVGEGT. The CDR3 contains 13 residues. V lost 5 bases to trimming and J lost 6 bases, with 14 bases between them. The CDR3 reads CASSIGTPLEQYF. CDR3 in DNA: TGTGCCAGCAGTATCGGCACCCCTCTCGAGCAGTACTTC.

The chain combines TRBV20-1 with TRBJ2-1; unclear D gene. Looked up from germline, CDR1 is DFQATT and CDR2 is SNEGSKA (reference sequence). There are 15 residues in the CDR3. The V and J ends lost 0 bases and 0 bases respectively, with 9 bases between them. The CDR3 DNA follows: TGCAGTGCTAGAGATCATGGGTTCTCCTACAATGAGCAGTTCTTC. Amino acids: CSARDHGFSYNEQFF.